This paragraph covers one T cell receptor beta chain sequence. This sample stems from a study of control samples from healthy donors and cancer patients. The CDR3 runs 16 residues. The germline gives CDR1 SGHTS, CDR2 YDEGEE. Trimming shortened V by 0 bases and J by 4 bases, and 15 bases separated the two germline ends. Sequenced by immunoSEQ multiplex PCR; TCRdb stores in-frame clones only, minus some. The repertoire holds tens of thousands of clones, with around nine tenths as singletons. The J gene is TRBJ2-3, the V gene TRBV5-8; D gene ambiguous. Sequences were obtained from PBMCs. This TCR was recovered from a woman aged 60-75 years with head and neck cancer. CDR3 DNA: TGTGCCAGCAGCTTGGGCCCAACCCGAGGTCCAGATACGCAGTATTTT. It translates to CASSLGPTRGPDTQYF.